The source of this TCR beta chain is a study of immune evolution from preneoplasia to lung adenocarcinoma. About this clone: Its antigen is unidentified.

Between about 2013 and 2018, patients underwent resection in Japan or China. TCRdb keeps only in-frame clones here, not all; method: immunoSEQ multiplex PCR. The repertoire has about 2,900 clones, about 87% of them found once; the top ten carry around 4%. General study results and limits: Later-stage lesions appeared to have more T cells, more diversity, less clonality. KRAS-mutant nodules had the highest T cell clonality. Normal lung had the highest top T cell clone frequencies.

Trimming removed 6 bases at V and 4 bases at J, with 17 bases between. The germline V gene encodes CDR1 LGHNT and CDR2 FRNRAP. The CDR3 runs 15 residues. The chain couples TRBV12-5 to TRBJ2-3, with D perhaps TRBD1 or TRBD2 (6 bases each). The origin of this receptor is a person between 65 and 80 years old with invasive lung adenocarcinoma. Sequencing was carried out using FFPE invasive lung adenocarcinoma tissue. The CDR3: CASGPEGEPADTQYF. CDR3 DNA sequence: TGTGCTAGTGGCCCGGAGGGGGAGCCGGCAGATACGCAGTATTTT.